Given below is one T cell receptor (beta chain) in context. With a J-beta primer mix and a sample-barcoded 5' primer, a second PCR ran roughly 6 to 11 cycles. Each cDNA molecule, via a template-switch adaptor with 12 random nucleotides, was tagged. Each CDR3 protein gets one entry after TCRdb re-called the 5' RACE reads with MiXCR. This sample has around 800,000 distinct CDR3 sequences, with roughly 46% found just once. The CDR3 spans 13 residues. Germline lookup yields CDR1 SNHLY and CDR2 FYNNEI. V was cut by 8 bases and J by 3 bases, with 14 bases left in between. The data are from a study of blood T cells in healthy people across ages. Every donor gave 9 to 10 milliliters of peripheral blood.

The gene calls are TRBV2 and TRBJ2-7; no clear D. This sequence originates from a man of 80 years or more in good health. The source material was blood. For the CDR3, the DNA is TGTGCCAGCGGCGAGTCAGCTAACTACGAGCAGTACTTC. It encodes CASGESANYEQYF.